The 11 T cell receptor beta chains below all came from one sample that was sequenced in a study of T cells in Graves' hyperthyroidism and ophthalmopathy. Amplification of TCR beta CDR3 regions was performed using RNA transcripts as template. First-round RT-PCR with HTBI primers amplified the TCR CDR3 region. Using its own MiXCR run on the multiplex PCR reads, TCRdb lists one record per CDR3 protein. The sample contains some 350,000 distinct CDR3 sequences, under 20% of which appear only once. The material sequenced was blood. These receptors originate from a woman under 30 with Graves' hyperthyroidism.

Concerning this clonotype itself: This may stem from a read error, because a much larger clone lies one nucleotide away. The chain has TRBV4-1 and TRBJ1-2; D unresolved. The CDR3 runs 16 residues. Germline CDR1 and CDR2: MGHRA and YSYEKL. Trimming took 1 base from V and 2 from J, leaving 14 bases between them. The CDR3 DNA sequence: TGCGCCAGCAGCCAAGTATGGCTGACACCGAACTATGGCTACACCTTC. Translated: CASSQVWLTPNYGYTF.

This clonotype has at least ten counts. This rearrangement joins TRBV6-1 to TRBJ2-2; 8 nucleotides align to TRBD1. Germline lookup yields CDR1 MNHNS and CDR2 SASEGT. V shed 7 bases, J shed 4 bases, and the junction held 5 bases outside the gene matches. The CDR3 consists of 14 residues. The DNA for the CDR3 is TGTGCCAGCAACCGACAGGGGAGCACCGGGGAGCTGTTTTTT. Translated: CASNRQGSTGELFF.

Concerning this clonotype itself: Possible read error: a much larger clone is one base away. The chain uses TRBV6-5 and TRBJ2-4; 8 bases agree with TRBD1. CDR3 length equals 15 residues. Germline V gives CDR1 MNHEY, CDR2 SVGAGI. Trimming removed 2 bases from V and 6 bases from J; junction bases left unmatched: 6. The CDR3 region is CASSYTTGGINIQYF. The DNA for the CDR3 is TGTGCCAGCAGTTACACAACAGGGGGGATAAACATTCAGTACTTC.

This clonotype came up a few times. V gene TRBV5-1 combines with J gene TRBJ2-7; D not certain. This CDR3 is 14 amino acids long. Germline V CDR1 and CDR2: SGHRS, YFSETQ. V was cut by 4 bases and J by 0 bases, with 11 bases left in between. Written as DNA, the CDR3 is TGCGCCAGCAGCCCTTTGGATCTCTCCTACGAGCAGTACTTC. It specifies CASSPLDLSYEQYF.

Worth noting for this clonotype: Being one base from a much bigger clone, this may be a read error. V and J are TRBV6-1 and TRBJ2-4; TRBD1 might be the D (6 bases). This CDR3 has 15 amino acids. Trimming shortened V by 5 bases and J by 1 base, and 12 bases separated the two germline ends. Germline lookup yields CDR1 MNHNS and CDR2 SASEGT. Here the CDR3 DNA reads TGTGCCAGCAGTCATGGGACACGGGCCAAAAACATTCAGTACTTC. This gives the protein CASSHGTRAKNIQYF.

The table lists this clonotype with many counts. The rearrangement links TRBV15 to TRBJ1-2; unclear D gene. Germline CDR1 and CDR2: LNHNV and YYDKDF (reference sequence). Trimming removed 3 bases from V and 5 bases from J, with 10 bases in between. CDR3 length: 13 amino acids. DNA for the CDR3: TGTGCCACCAGCAGGGGGATCGGTTATGGCTACACCTTC. Its translation is CATSRGIGYGYTF.

There are a few counts of this clonotype. This may be a read error: a much more frequent sequence differs by one nucleotide. The chain recombines TRBV6-1 with TRBJ2-7; 7 bases align to TRBD1. Germline V gene sequence: CDR1 MNHNS, CDR2 SASEGT. CDR3 length: 14 amino acids. DNA of the CDR3: TGTGCCAGCAGGCAAACAGGGGTACCCTACGAGCGGTACTTC. Translating it yields CASRQTGVPYERYF.

The chain combines TRBV12-3 or TRBV12-4 with TRBJ2-7, with a possible D match to TRBD2 (6 bases). This CDR3 is 13 amino acids long. V lost 3 bases to trimming and J lost 7 bases, with 13 bases between them. CDR3 DNA: TGTGCCAGCAGTTTGTTGAGAGGAGGGGAGCAGTACTTC. As protein: CASSLLRGGEQYF.

This clonotype was seen at least ten times. The gene calls are TRBV5-1 and TRBJ1-2; D unresolved. In germline, CDR1 is SGHRS, CDR2 YFSETQ. The ends were cut back, 0 bases at V and 6 bases at J, with 15 bases in the middle. The CDR3 runs 15 residues. The CDR3 nucleotides read TGCGCCAGCAGCTTGGCTAGTCGCACCAGCGATGGCTACACCTTC. Its translation: CASSLASRTSDGYTF.

This clonotype was detected many times. This rearrangement joins TRBV11-2 to TRBJ2-3, with D hard to call. Looked up from germline, CDR1 is SGHAT and CDR2 is FQNNGV. The CDR3 consists of 12 residues. Trimming stripped 5 bases from V and 8 bases from J, with 11 bases between. CDR3 in amino acids: CASSIDGPTQYF. In nucleotides, the CDR3 is TGTGCCAGCAGCATCGACGGTCCTACGCAGTATTTT.

This clonotype came up many times. This chain joins TRBV12-3 or TRBV12-4 and TRBJ1-2; 8 bases match TRBD1. The CDR3 extends over 13 amino acids. J was trimmed by 4 bases and V by 9 bases; bases with no gene match: 7. The CDR3 DNA reads as TGTGCCAGTCGGACAGGGCAATCCTATGGCTACACCTTC. It codes for CASRTGQSYGYTF.